Listed here is a single T cell receptor beta chain. The protocol was immunoSEQ multiplex PCR, while the TCRdb copy is restricted to in-frame clones and leaves out a portion. Here the sample spans some 41,000 clones, around 78% being singletons. The sort gate was single viable CD3+CD4+CD8-CD45RO+ cells for memory CD4+ T cells. CMV serostatus came from serum IgG against pp150, pp28, p38, p52. Trimming left V 0 bases short and J 8 bases short, with 8 bases between. Per germline, CDR1 SGHNT and CDR2 YYREEE (reference sequence). The length of the CDR3 is 12 residues. The source of the sample is a study of memory CD4+ T cells and cytomegalovirus serostatus.

This sequence joins TRBV5-4 and TRBJ1-2; unclear D gene. Sample: memory CD4+ T cells from blood. This sequence was found in an adult in good health and CMV-seronegative. The chain's CDR3 is CASSLETGGYTF. The CDR3, as DNA: TGTGCCAGCAGCTTGGAGACTGGGGGCTACACCTTC.